The T cell receptor (beta chain) described here comes from a study of regulatory T cells in long-lasting Graves disease. General study findings and limits: Under persistent disease, TRBV28, TRBJ1-2 and TRBJ2-5 were used preferentially.

The table lists this clonotype with many counts. Antigen specificity is unknown. Time point in this sample: newly diagnosed GD, antithyroid drugs for less than 3 months. Preparation of the TCR library used RNA extracted from PBMCs. An endocrinology unit in Xi'an, China, supplied the patients. Trimming left V 5 bases short and J 5 bases short, with 18 bases between. The germline gives CDR1 SGHTA, CDR2 FQGTGA. The CDR3 runs 15 residues. Through Arm-PCR of CDR3 regions and iRepertoire HTBI primers, TCR beta libraries were built. From the multiplex PCR reads, TCRdb called clonotypes with MiXCR, one entry per CDR3 protein. Here the sample spans about 540,000 distinct CDR3 sequences, about 13% being singletons. These same data were also listed under a study on T cells in Graves' hyperthyroidism and ophthalmopathy. This second study says: HTBI primers were used for first-round RT-PCR of the TCR CDR3. Stable hyperthyroidism was separated from ophthalmopathy by a model based on 13 V-J features.

The rearrangement links TRBV7-3 to TRBJ1-1, with D possibly TRBD1 on 5 matching bases. This material consisted of peripheral blood mononuclear cells (PBMCs), taken at new diagnosis, from a patient treated with antithyroid drugs. The source is a man aged 25 to 45 with Graves disease. This chain's CDR3 is CASSLQSSGQTEAFF. Written as DNA, the CDR3 is TGTGCCAGCAGCCTACAATCTAGCGGACAAACTGAAGCTTTCTTT.